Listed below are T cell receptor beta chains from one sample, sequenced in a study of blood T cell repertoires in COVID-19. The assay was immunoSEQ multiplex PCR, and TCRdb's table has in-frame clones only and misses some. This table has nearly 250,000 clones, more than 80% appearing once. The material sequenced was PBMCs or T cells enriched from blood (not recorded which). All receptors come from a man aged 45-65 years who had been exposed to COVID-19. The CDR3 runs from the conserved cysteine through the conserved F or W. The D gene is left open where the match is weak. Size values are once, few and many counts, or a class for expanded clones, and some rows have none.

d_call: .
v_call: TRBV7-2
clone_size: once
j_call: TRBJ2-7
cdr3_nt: TGTGCCAGCAGCTCCGGACAATTCTACGAGCAGTACTTC
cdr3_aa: CASSSGQFYEQYF

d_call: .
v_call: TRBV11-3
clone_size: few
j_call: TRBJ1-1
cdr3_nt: TGTGCCAGCAGCTTAGATACTACGTATACTGAAGCTTTCTTT
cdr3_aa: CASSLDTTYTEAFF

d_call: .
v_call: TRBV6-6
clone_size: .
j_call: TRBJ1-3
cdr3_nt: TGTGCCAGCAGTTACTCGGCCGGGAGGGACACCATATATTTT
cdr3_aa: CASSYSAGRDTIYF

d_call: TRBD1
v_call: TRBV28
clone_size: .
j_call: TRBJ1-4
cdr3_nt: TGTGCCAGCAGTTTAAAACAGGGGAGGAATGAAAAACTGTTTTTT
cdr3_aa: CASSLKQGRNEKLFF

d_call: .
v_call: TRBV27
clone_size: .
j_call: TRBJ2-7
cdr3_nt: TGTGCCAGCGCCACGAACAGCTACTACGAGCAGTACTTC
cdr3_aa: CASATNSYYEQYF

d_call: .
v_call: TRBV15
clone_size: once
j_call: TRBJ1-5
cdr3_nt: TGTGCCACCAGCAGACCCAGCCGAAGACACCTTAATCAGCCCCAGCATTTT
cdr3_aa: CATSRPSRRHLNQPQHF

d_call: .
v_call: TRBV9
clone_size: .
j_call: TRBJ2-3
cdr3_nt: TGTGCCAGCAACGCCCGGGACTCCACAGATACGCAGTATTTT
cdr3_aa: CASNARDSTDTQYF

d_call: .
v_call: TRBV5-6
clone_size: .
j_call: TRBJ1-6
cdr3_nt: TGTGCCAGCAGCTCATATAATTCACCCCTCCACTTT
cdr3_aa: CASSSYNSPLHF

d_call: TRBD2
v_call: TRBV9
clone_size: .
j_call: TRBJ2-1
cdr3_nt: TGTGCCAGCGAGCGGGAGCGTGGCAATGAGCAGTTCTTC
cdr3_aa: CASERERGNEQFF

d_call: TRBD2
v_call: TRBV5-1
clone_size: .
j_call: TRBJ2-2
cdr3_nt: TGCGCCAGCAGCTTGTCGACTAGCGACACCGGGGAGCTGTTTTTT
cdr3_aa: CASSLSTSDTGELFF

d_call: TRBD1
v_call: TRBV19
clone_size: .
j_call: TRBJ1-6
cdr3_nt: TGTGCCAGTAACCGGGACAGGGCTTCACCCCTCCACTTT
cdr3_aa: CASNRDRASPLHF

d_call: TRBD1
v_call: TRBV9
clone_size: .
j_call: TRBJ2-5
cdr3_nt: TGTGCCAGCAGCGTAGCTTGGGACAGGGCTGAGACCCAGTACTTC
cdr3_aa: CASSVAWDRAETQYF

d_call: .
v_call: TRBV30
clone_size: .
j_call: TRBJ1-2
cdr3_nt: TGTGCCTGGAGTGGCGGCTTCAACTATGGCTACACCTTC
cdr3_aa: CAWSGGFNYGYTF

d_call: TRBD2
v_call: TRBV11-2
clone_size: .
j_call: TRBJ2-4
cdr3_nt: TGTGCCAGCAGTCTGCGACTAGCGGAGACGCAAAACATTCAGTACTTC
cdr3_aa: CASSLRLAETQNIQYF

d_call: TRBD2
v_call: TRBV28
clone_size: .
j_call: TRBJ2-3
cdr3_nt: TGTGCCAGCAGTTTAGCTAGCGGGATTGTGAGGACAGATACGCAGTATTTT
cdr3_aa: CASSLASGIVRTDTQYF

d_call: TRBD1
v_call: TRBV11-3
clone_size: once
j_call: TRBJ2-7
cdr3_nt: TGTGCCAGCAGCTTAGGGACAGGCCATCCCTCCTACGAGCAGTACTTC
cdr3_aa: CASSLGTGHPSYEQYF

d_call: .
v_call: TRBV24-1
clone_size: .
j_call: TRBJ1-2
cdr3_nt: TGTGCCACCAGTGATTCAGGGCTTAGCTATGGCTACACCTTC
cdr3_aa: CATSDSGLSYGYTF

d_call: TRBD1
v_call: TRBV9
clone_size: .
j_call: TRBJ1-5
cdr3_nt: TGTGCCAGCAGGGACAGGAAAGTTCATCAGCCCCAGCATTTT
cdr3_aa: CASRDRKVHQPQHF

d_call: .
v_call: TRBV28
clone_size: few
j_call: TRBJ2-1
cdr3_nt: TGTGCCAGCAGTTTAAAGCGGATCTACAATGAGCAGTTCTTC
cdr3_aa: CASSLKRIYNEQFF

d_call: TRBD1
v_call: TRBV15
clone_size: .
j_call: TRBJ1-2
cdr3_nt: TGTGCCACCAGCAGAGGGGACAGGGAGGTTTATGGCTACACCTTC
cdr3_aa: CATSRGDREVYGYTF

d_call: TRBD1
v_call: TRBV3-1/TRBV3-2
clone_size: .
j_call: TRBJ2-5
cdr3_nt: TGTGCCAGCAGGGCGACGGGACAGGGGGATCAAGAGACCCAGTACTTC
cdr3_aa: CASRATGQGDQETQYF

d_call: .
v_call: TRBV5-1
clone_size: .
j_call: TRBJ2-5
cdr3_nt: TGCGCCAGCAGCTTGGAAACGGGTGGGGAGACCCAGTACTTC
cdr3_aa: CASSLETGGETQYF

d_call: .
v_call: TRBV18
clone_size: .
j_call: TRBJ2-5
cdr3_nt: TGTGCCAGCTCACCCCGACAGGTACAAGAGACCCAGTACTTC
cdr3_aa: CASSPRQVQETQYF

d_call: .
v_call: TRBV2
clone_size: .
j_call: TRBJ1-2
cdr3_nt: TGTGCCAGCCTAGGACAGAGCTATGGCTACACCTTC
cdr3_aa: CASLGQSYGYTF

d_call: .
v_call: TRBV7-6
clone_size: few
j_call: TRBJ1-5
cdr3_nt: TGTGCCAGCAGCTTAGATAGTGACTGGTCGCCCCAGCATTTT
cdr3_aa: CASSLDSDWSPQHF

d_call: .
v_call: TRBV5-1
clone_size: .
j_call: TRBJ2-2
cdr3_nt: TGCGCCAGCAGCTTGTACGGTAGCGCCGTATCCGGGGAGCTGTTTTTT
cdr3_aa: CASSLYGSAVSGELFF

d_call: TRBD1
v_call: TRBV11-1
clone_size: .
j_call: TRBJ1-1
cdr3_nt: TGTGCCAGCAGCTTGCCCCAGGACAGGGGGACTGAAGCTTTCTTT
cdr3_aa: CASSLPQDRGTEAFF

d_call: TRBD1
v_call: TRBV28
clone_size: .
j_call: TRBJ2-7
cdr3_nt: TGTGCCAGCAGTTTGAGGACAGGTTCCTACGAGCAGTACTTC
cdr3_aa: CASSLRTGSYEQYF

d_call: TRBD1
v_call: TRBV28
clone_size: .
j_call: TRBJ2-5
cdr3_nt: TGTGCCAGCAGCGGGACAGCCCAAGAGACCCAGTACTTC
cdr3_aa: CASSGTAQETQYF

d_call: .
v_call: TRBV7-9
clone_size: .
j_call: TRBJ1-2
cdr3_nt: TGTGCCAGCAGCTTTTCAACGGGGAGCTATGGCTACACCTTC
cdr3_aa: CASSFSTGSYGYTF

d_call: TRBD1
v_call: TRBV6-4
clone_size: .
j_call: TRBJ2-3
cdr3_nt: TGTGCCAGCAGTGACACAGGGGGCGCCACAGATACGCAGTATTTT
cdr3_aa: CASSDTGGATDTQYF

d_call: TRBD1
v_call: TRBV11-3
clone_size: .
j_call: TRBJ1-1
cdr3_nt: TGTGCCAGCATTAGGCAGGGGGCGAGTGGGGACACTGAAGCTTTCTTT
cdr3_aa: CASIRQGASGDTEAFF